This T cell receptor beta chain stems from a study of T cells in Graves' hyperthyroidism and ophthalmopathy. This clonotype showed up many times. The antigen is undetermined. The study's findings and limits: Researchers found most expanded thyroid clonotypes above 0.001 in blood as well. With a median lead of 6.5 months before onset, the model predicted ophthalmopathy.

Regions amplified from RNA transcripts were the TCR beta CDR3 regions. RT-PCR in the first round (using the HTBI primer set) targeted the TCR CDR3. TCRdb called the multiplex PCR reads again in MiXCR, with one record for every CDR3 protein. The table records roughly 570,000 distinct CDR3 sequences, roughly 50% of them present only once. The study excluded patients with uncontrolled infection, other autoimmune disease, pregnancy or lactation. Diagnoses rested on clinical symptoms, serum thyroxine and TRAb, thyroid ultrasound and orbital computed tomography. V lost 1 base, J lost 0 bases, and 6 bases lay in between. CDR3 length equals 14 residues. The germline gives CDR1 SGHDN, CDR2 FVKESK.

The chain employs TRBV14 and TRBJ2-5; D unresolved. This clonotype was obtained from an adult woman with Graves' disease, either hyperthyroidism or ophthalmopathy (not recorded which). Sequenced sample: peripheral blood or thyroid tissue (not recorded which). The CDR3 DNA reads as TGTGCCAGCAGCCAAGTCAACTACCAAGAGACCCAGTACTTC. This codes for CASSQVNYQETQYF.